This T cell receptor (beta chain) was documented in a study of blood T cell repertoires in COVID-19. Study summary: Whether acute or convalescent, the COVID-19 samples came from the United States, Italy and Spain.

Looked up from germline, CDR1 is KGHDR and CDR2 is SFDVKD. The CDR3 runs to 15 residues. J lost 11 bases, V lost 5 bases, and 8 bases had no gene match. Sequencing used immunoSEQ multiplex PCR; TCRdb keeps in-frame clones, though not all of them. The sample carries 60,000 to 75,000 clones, over 75% recorded once. The gene calls are TRBV24-1 and TRBJ1-4, with 12 bases matching TRBD1. This sequence originates from a middle-aged man with active COVID-19. Sequencing was done on a sample of peripheral blood. Here the CDR3 reads CATSGGQGASSKLFF. In nucleotides, the CDR3 is TGTGCCACCAGTGGGGGACAGGGGGCGTCTTCGAAACTGTTTTTT.